This T cell receptor (beta chain) was observed in a study of CD8+ T cells in alopecia areata (dated by TCRdb to the late 2010s). Broadly, across the study: In both human patients and the C3H/HeJ mouse model, the study applied high-throughput TCRbeta sequencing to look at T cell clonal expansion in alopecia areata. RNA came from the PAXgene miRNA kit for fixed scalp, the miRNeasy kit for PBMCs, and the RNeasy kit for mouse skin. Amplification of TCRbeta CDR3 regions was done by immunoSEQ multiplex PCR using 35 Vbeta forward primers and 13 Jbeta reverse primers. Clonality in the scalp was compared among normal scalp (n=4), patchy alopecia areata scalp (n=8), and alopecia totalis/universalis scalp (n=8). Scalp tissue and sorted CD4+ and CD8+ peripheral blood T cells from patchy and totalis/universalis alopecia areata patients and from healthy controls were covered by human TCRbeta sequencing. Findings and caveats that apply to the study as a whole: Shared TCR sequences between patients were less evident than in mice, which may be partly attributable to HLA diversity in the patient population. Lesional scalp, especially in alopecia totalis/universalis, showed higher clonality and more expanded CD8+ clones than normal scalp, suggesting antigenic drive. Unlike mouse skin, which is dominated by gammadelta T cells, normal human skin has resident alphabeta T cells that are also sequenced, and this complicates analysis of the scalp TCR repertoire.

PBMCs were isolated by density centrifugation and stained for CD3, CD4 and CD8, and CD4+ and CD8+ T cells were sorted on a FACSAria. Scalp biopsies and blood samples were provided by unaffected controls. Regarding this clone: Its cognate antigen has yet to be identified. The input lacks base qualities; no much larger clone sits a single base away.

The CDR3 starts with the cysteine, ends with the phenylalanine, and has 15 residues. Only the CDR3 region is kept as DNA, spanning 45 bases read in frame from base 1. The germline V gene encodes CDR1 SGHRS and CDR2 YFSETQ. For this chain, trimming is 4 bases at the V end and 2 bases at the J end, and the number of junction bases without a gene match is 6. The library was built by means of the immunoSEQ multiplex PCR assay. To provide template for TCR sequencing, every sample had RNA extracted and reverse transcribed into cDNA. SuperScript III was used to make first-strand cDNA, primed with a 2:1 mix of oligo-dT and random hexamers. Amplification bias was assessed with a synthetic immune receptor repertoire, and residual bias was removed computationally. The study's processing was this. Raw reads were preprocessed to remove errors, and CDR3 was defined by IMGT conventions from the conserved cysteine to phenylalanine. Clonality was computed by normalizing Shannon entropy by log2 of the number of productive unique TCRs and subtracting the result from 1. Scalp TCRbeta sequences were cross-referenced with sorted blood CD4 and CD8 repertoires so that the CD4 or CD8 identity of scalp clones could be inferred. TCRdb obtained this table from immuneACCESS and retained in-frame rearrangements with V and J assigned. These tables miss some clones; where compared with another copy, unresolved V genes account for less than half of the shortfall, and the remainder is unexplained. D and trimming were read from the DNA, whereas the V and J calls and clone size are those reported in that table. Recorded for this sample are roughly 100,000 clones; less than 70% of them occurred a single time. The ten largest clones represent 7.5% to 9% of the sample.

Recombination connected TRBV5-1 to TRBJ1-2; 9 bases in between match TRBD1. Sequencing was performed on CD4+ T cells sorted from blood. The sequence was collected from a human donor in good health. The bases are TGCGCCAGCAGCGAACCGGGACAGGGCAACTATGGCTACACCTTC. The translation is CASSEPGQGNYGYTF.